The 18 T cell receptor beta chains below all came from one sample that was sequenced in a study of T-cell memory formation after mild COVID-19. TCRdb re-analysed the 5' RACE reads in MiXCR, keeping a single row per CDR3 protein. The sample lists roughly 80,000 distinct CDR3 sequences; around a quarter were seen once. The sample taken for sequencing was PBMCs or a T cell subset sorted from them (not recorded which). These receptors were obtained from a man younger than 35 who had mild COVID-19 (a few samples of this study predate the infection). Cell type and time point are not known.

This sequence joins TRBV5-1 and TRBJ2-1; TRBD2 matches at 9 bases. V lost 1 base and J lost 4; bases outside the gene matches: 3. Germline lookup yields CDR1 SGHRS and CDR2 YFSETQ. CDR3 size: 15 residues. The CDR3 protein is CASSLSTSGYNEQFF. In nucleotides, the CDR3 is TGCGCCAGCAGCTTGTCAACTAGCGGGTACAATGAGCAGTTCTTC. The entire variable domain, with the rest obtained from reference TRBV5-1 and TRBJ2-1, is as follows: KAGVTQTPRYLIKTRGQQVTLSCSPISGHRSVSWYQQTPGQGLQFLFEYFSETQRNKGNFPGRFSGRQFSNSRSEMNVSTLELGDSALYLCASSLSTSGYNEQFFGPGTRLTVL.

This chain links TRBV7-2 with TRBJ2-3, with 9 bases that match TRBD2. Trimming cost V 3 bases and J 5 bases; bases outside gene matches: 6. The CDR3 runs 15 residues. CDR1 and CDR2 (germline): SGHTA, FQGNSA. The CDR3 spells CASSFILAGGDTQYF. The CDR3 coding sequence is TGTGCCAGCAGCTTCATACTAGCGGGTGGAGATACGCAGTATTTT.

This clonotype was recorded a few times. The V and J genes are TRBV5-6 and TRBJ2-3; no reliable D call. The germline V gene has CDR1 SGHDT and CDR2 YYEEEE. The V end was cut by 4 bases, the J end by 3 bases, with 12 bases between. CDR3 length equals 14 residues. The CDR3 loop reads CASSQDVSTDTQYF. CDR3 nucleotide sequence: TGTGCCAGCAGCCAGGATGTGAGTACAGATACGCAGTATTTT. Full variable domain (missing parts from reference TRBV5-6 and TRBJ2-3): DAGVTQSPTHLIKTRGQQVTLRCSPKSGHDTVSWYQQALGQGPQFIFQYYEEEERQRGNFPDRFSGHQFPNYSSELNVNALLLGDSALYLCASSQDVSTDTQYFGPGTRLTVL.

The chain carries TRBV27 and TRBJ1-2; D call uncertain. Germline V lookup: CDR1 MNHEY, CDR2 SMNVEV (reference sequence). The CDR3 consists of 14 residues. Trimming took 6 bases from V and 5 from J, leaving 16 bases between them. CDR3 amino acids: CASSPQSQVYGYTF. CDR3 sequence (DNA): TGTGCCAGCAGCCCACAATCTCAGGTTTATGGCTACACCTTC.

V is TRBV4-1 and J is TRBJ2-7; TRBD1 agrees at 9 bases. In germline, CDR1 is MGHRA, CDR2 YSYEKL. The CDR3 extends over 15 amino acids. V lost 3 bases, J lost 3 bases, and 6 bases stayed unmatched. The chain's CDR3 is CASSHTSGQGYEQYF. The CDR3 coding sequence is TGCGCCAGCAGCCATACATCGGGACAGGGCTACGAGCAGTACTTC.

This clonotype was recorded a few times. The J gene is TRBJ2-3, the V gene TRBV5-1; possibly TRBD2 for D (6 bases). Deletions cut 4 bases from V and 3 bases from J, with 24 bases between. The V gene's germline CDR1 is SGHRS and CDR2 YFSETQ. The length of the CDR3 is 18 residues. The CDR3 DNA follows: TGCGCCAGCAGCCTGAGCCGTCTGGTAGCGGTAGATACAGATACGCAGTATTTT. This encodes CASSLSRLVAVDTDTQYF.

The chain couples TRBV6-2 or TRBV6-3 to TRBJ1-1; the D gene is possibly TRBD1 (5 bases). CDR3 length: 13 amino acids. Per germline, CDR1 MNHEY and CDR2 SVGEGT. V lost 1 base, J lost 7 bases, and 10 bases lay in between. The CDR3 region is CASSYFGDFEAFF. As DNA, the CDR3 is TGTGCCAGCAGTTACTTCGGGGACTTTGAAGCTTTCTTT.

There are a few counts of this clonotype. The chain is built from TRBV6-5 and TRBJ2-5, with a weak D call TRBD2 (5 bases). CDR3 length: 12 amino acids. Germline values: CDR1 MNHEY, CDR2 SVGAGI. Trimming removed 6 bases at V and 5 bases at J, with 10 bases between. The CDR3 spells CASRRVDETQYF. Here the CDR3 DNA reads TGTGCCAGCAGGAGGGTTGACGAGACCCAGTACTTC.

The V and J genes are TRBV10-3 and TRBJ2-5; TRBD1 might be the D (6 bases). The germline gives CDR1 ENHRY, CDR2 SYGVKD. V lost 0 bases and J 3 bases, leaving 11 bases between the germline ends. This CDR3 spans 15 amino acids. Here the CDR3 reads CAISESRTVEETQYF. Here the CDR3 DNA reads TGTGCCATCAGTGAGTCCAGGACAGTGGAAGAGACCCAGTACTTC.

This chain uses TRBV27 with TRBJ2-1; D perhaps matches TRBD1 (6 bases). Germline CDR1 is MNHEY and CDR2 is SMNVEV (reference sequence). This CDR3 spans 16 amino acids. The V end lost 3 bases, the J end lost 7 bases, and 19 bases lay between the germline ends. The CDR3 bases are TGTGCCAGCAGTTTGGCATTTGGGGGCGCGTTTAATGAGCAGTTCTTC. Translation gives CASSLAFGGAFNEQFF.

This clonotype was seen a few times. This chain joins TRBV9 and TRBJ2-5; tentatively, D is TRBD2 (5 bases). Germline V CDR1 and CDR2: SGDLS, YYNGEE. V shed 0 bases and J shed 1 base, with 7 bases lying between them. The CDR3 covers 14 residues. The CDR3 DNA sequence: TGTGCCAGCAGCGTAGGAGGGCCCCAAGAGACCCAGTACTTC. It encodes CASSVGGPQETQYF.

The chain combines TRBV5-1 with TRBJ1-1; possible D gene TRBD1, 6 bases. V shed 4 bases and J shed 6 bases, with 10 bases lying between them. Germline-derived CDR1 and CDR2 are SGHRS and YFSETQ. The CDR3 runs to 12 residues. The CDR3 sequence is CASSVGGSEAFF. The CDR3, as DNA: TGCGCCAGCAGCGTAGGGGGTTCTGAAGCTTTCTTT.

V gene TRBV5-1 combines with J gene TRBJ2-1; D call uncertain. V was cut by 9 bases and J by 0 bases, with 16 bases left in between. The CDR3 spans 15 residues. The germline V gene encodes CDR1 SGHRS and CDR2 YFSETQ. The CDR3 region is CANYPPQSSYNEQFF. As DNA, the CDR3 is TGCGCCAACTACCCCCCGCAGAGCTCCTACAATGAGCAGTTCTTC.

The chain employs TRBV9 and TRBJ2-1, with a weak D call TRBD2 (5 bases). The CDR3 has 14 residues. V lost 0 bases to trimming and J lost 5 bases, with 9 bases between them. The germline gives CDR1 SGDLS, CDR2 YYNGEE. CDR3 coding DNA: TGTGCCAGCAGCGTAGGGTACGGGGACAATGAGCAGTTCTTC. Its translation is CASSVGYGDNEQFF.

This clonotype was counted only a few times. V usage is TRBV28 and J usage is TRBJ2-3; possibly TRBD1 for D (6 bases). This CDR3 has 15 residues. V was clipped by 3 bases and J by 2 bases, with 12 bases between them. Germline V lookup: CDR1 MDHEN, CDR2 SYDVKM. The CDR3 DNA follows: TGTGCCAGCAGTTTCGGACAGCCCAACACAGATACGCAGTATTTT. Translated, it gives CASSFGQPNTDTQYF.

As DNA, the CDR3 is TGCGCCAGCGCAGGTTTAGCACCCGGAGATGAGCAGTTCTTC. Translated: CASAGLAPGDEQFF. The chain joins TRBV4-3 to TRBJ2-1; no definite D call. The ends were cut back, 8 bases at V and 8 bases at J, with 19 bases in the middle. Germline V lookup: CDR1 LGHNA, CDR2 YSLEER. There are 14 residues in the CDR3.

This chain joins TRBV6-5 and TRBJ1-6; 7 bases are a match to TRBD1. CDR1 and CDR2 (germline): MNHEY, SVGAGI. V trimming: 4 bases; J trimming: 5 bases; junction bases outside the gene matches: 14. The CDR3 contains 18 residues. CDR3 region: CASSSMFGTAPHNSPLHF. The CDR3 nucleotides read TGTGCCAGCAGTTCAATGTTCGGGACAGCCCCCCATAATTCACCCCTCCACTTT.

This clonotype came up a few times. This sequence joins TRBV5-1 and TRBJ1-1; weak D call: TRBD1 (5 bases). CDR1 and CDR2 from the germline V gene are SGHRS and YFSETQ. Trimming removed 1 base from V and 1 base from J, with 8 bases in between. The CDR3 is made up of 14 amino acids. Here the CDR3 reads CASSLKGTNTEAFF. The CDR3 nucleotides read TGCGCCAGCAGCTTGAAAGGGACGAACACTGAAGCTTTCTTT.